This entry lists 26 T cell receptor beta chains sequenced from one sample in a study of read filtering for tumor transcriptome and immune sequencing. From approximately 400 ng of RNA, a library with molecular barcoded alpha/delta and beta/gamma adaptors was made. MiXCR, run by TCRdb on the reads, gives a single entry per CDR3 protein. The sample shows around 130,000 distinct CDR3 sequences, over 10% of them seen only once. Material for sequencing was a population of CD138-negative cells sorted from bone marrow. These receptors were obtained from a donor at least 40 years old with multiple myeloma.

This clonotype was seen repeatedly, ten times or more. The CDR3 here is CSASAGLAGSNEQFF. Here the CDR3 DNA reads TGCAGTGCTAGTGCGGGACTAGCGGGCTCGAATGAGCAGTTCTTC. The gene calls are TRBV20-1 and TRBJ2-1, with TRBD2 matching 12 bases. V shed 3 bases, J shed 7 bases, and the junction held 7 bases outside the gene matches. Germline V gives CDR1 DFQATT, CDR2 SNEGSKA (reference sequence). The CDR3 has 15 amino acids.

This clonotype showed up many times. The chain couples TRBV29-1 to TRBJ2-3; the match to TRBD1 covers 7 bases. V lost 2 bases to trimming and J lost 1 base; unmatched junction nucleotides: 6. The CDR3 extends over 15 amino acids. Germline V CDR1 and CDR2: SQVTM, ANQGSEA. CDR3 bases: TGCAGCGTTGAAAAGGGGGACAGAGGCACAGATACGCAGTATTTT. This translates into CSVEKGDRGTDTQYF.

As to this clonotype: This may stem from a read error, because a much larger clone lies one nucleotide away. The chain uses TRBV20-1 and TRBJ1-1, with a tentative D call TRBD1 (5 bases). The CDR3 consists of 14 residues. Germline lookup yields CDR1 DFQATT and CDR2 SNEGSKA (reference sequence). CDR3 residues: CSALTGTANTGAFF. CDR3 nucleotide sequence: TGCAGTGCTTTGACCGGGACGGCGAACACTGGAGCTTTCTTT.

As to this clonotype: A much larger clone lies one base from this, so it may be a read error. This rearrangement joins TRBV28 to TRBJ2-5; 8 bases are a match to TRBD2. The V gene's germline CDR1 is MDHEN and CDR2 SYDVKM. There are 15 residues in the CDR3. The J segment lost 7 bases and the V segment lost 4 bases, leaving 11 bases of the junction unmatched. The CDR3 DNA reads TGTGCCAGCAGTTCCCCGGGACTAGGCACGGGGACCCAGTACTTC. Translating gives CASSSPGLGTGTQYF.

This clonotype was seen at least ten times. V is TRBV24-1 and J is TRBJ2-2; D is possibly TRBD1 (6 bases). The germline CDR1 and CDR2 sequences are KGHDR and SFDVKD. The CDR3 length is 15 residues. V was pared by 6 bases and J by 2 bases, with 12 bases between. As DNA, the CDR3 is TGTGCCACCAGTAAATCCGGGACAAACACCGGGGAGCTGTTTTTT. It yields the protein CATSKSGTNTGELFF.

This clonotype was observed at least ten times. Written as DNA, the CDR3 is TGTGCCAGCAGCTTAGATCGGGGTTGGACCGGGGAGCTGTTTTTT. As protein: CASSLDRGWTGELFF. The V call is TRBV11-1, the J call TRBJ2-2; possibly TRBD2 for D (5 bases). Looked up from germline, CDR1 is SGHAT and CDR2 is FQDESV (reference sequence). CDR3 length: 15 residues. The V and J ends lost 1 base and 5 bases respectively, with 11 bases between them.

CDR3 sequence (DNA): TGTGCCAGCAGCTCAACCGCGCGGGACACATACGAGCAGTACTTC. The encoded protein is CASSSTARDTYEQYF. The rearrangement links TRBV12-3 or TRBV12-4 to TRBJ2-7; D may match TRBD1 or TRBD2 (6 bases each). The CDR3 has 15 amino acids. V was trimmed by 6 bases and J by 4 bases, leaving 19 bases between them.

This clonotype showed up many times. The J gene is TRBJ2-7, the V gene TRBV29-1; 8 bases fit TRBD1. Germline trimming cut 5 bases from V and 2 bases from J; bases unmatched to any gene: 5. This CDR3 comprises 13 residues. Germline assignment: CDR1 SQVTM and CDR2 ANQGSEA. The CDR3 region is CSVIEDRAYEQYF. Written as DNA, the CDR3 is TGCAGCGTTATTGAGGACAGGGCCTACGAGCAGTACTTC.

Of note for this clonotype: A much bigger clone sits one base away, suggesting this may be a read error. CDR3 coding DNA: TGTGCCATCAGAGGACACACCCAAGAGACCCAGTGCTTC. Amino acid sequence: CAIRGHTQETQCF. The chain uses TRBV10-3 and TRBJ2-5; the D gene is possibly TRBD1 (5 bases). The CDR3 totals 13 residues. CDR1 and CDR2 from the germline V gene are ENHRY and SYGVKD.

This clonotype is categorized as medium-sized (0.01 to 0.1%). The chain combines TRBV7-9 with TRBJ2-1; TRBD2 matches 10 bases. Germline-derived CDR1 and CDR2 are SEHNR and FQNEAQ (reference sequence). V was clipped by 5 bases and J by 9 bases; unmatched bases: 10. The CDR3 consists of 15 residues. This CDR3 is CASSPTAGGPFEQFF. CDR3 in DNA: TGTGCCAGCAGCCCCACAGCGGGAGGGCCATTTGAGCAGTTCTTC. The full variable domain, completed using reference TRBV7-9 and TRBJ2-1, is DTGVSQNPRHKITKRGQNVTFRCDPISEHNRLYWYRQTLGQGPEFLTYFQNEAQLEKSRLLSDRFSAERPKGSFSTLEIQRTEQGDSAMYLCASSPTAGGPFEQFFGPGTRLTVL.

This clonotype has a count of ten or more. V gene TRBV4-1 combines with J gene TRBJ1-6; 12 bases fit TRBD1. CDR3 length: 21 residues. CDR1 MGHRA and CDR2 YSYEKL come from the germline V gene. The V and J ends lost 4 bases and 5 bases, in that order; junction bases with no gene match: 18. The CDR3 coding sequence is TGCGCCAGCAGCCCCCCGAGGTGGGACAGGGGGCAGGCCGAGAATAATTCACCCCTCCACTTT. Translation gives CASSPPRWDRGQAENNSPLHF.

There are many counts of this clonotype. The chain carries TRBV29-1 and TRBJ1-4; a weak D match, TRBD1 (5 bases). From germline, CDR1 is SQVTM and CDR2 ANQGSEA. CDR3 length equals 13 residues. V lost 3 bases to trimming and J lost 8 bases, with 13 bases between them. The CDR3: CSVDPQGNEKLFF. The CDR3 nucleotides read TGCAGCGTTGACCCCCAGGGAAACGAAAAACTGTTTTTT.

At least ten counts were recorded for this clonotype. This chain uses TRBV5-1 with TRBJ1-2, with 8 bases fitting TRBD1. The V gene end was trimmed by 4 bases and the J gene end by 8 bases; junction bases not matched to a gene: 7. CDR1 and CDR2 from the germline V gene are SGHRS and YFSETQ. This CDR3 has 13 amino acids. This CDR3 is CASSIAGGEGYTF. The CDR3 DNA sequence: TGCGCCAGCAGCATCGCAGGGGGCGAAGGCTACACCTTC.

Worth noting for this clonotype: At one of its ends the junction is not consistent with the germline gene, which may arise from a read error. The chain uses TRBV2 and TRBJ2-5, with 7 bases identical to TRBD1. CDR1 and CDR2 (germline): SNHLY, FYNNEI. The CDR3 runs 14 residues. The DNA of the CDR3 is TGTGCCAGCAGTCCCGGGACAGCCTTGGAGACCCAGCACTTC. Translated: CASSPGTALETQHF.

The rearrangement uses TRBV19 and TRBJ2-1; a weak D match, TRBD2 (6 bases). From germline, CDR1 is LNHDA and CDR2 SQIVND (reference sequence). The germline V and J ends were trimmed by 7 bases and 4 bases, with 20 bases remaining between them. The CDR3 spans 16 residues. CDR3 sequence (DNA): TGTGCCAGTACCCGGACTGGCGGGGACGATTACAATGAGCAGTTCTTC. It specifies CASTRTGGDDYNEQFF.

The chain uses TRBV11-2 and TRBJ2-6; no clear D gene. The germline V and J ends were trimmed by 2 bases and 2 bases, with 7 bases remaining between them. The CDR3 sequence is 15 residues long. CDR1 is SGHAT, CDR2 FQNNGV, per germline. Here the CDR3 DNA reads TGTGCCAGCAGCTTATCGGAAGCTGGGGCCAACGTCCTGACTTTC. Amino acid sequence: CASSLSEAGANVLTF.

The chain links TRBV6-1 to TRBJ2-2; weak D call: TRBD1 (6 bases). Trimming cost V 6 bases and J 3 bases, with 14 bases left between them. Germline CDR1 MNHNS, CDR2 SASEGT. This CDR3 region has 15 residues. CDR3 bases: TGTGCCAGCAGCGACATGGACAGTTACACCGGGGAGCTGTTTTTT. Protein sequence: CASSDMDSYTGELFF.

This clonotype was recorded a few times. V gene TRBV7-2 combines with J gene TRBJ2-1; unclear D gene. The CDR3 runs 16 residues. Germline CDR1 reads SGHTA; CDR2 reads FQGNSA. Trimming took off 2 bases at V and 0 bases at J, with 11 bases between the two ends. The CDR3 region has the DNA TGTGCCAGCAGCTTATTTACCGCTGGCTCCTACAATGAGCAGTTCTTC. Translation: CASSLFTAGSYNEQFF.

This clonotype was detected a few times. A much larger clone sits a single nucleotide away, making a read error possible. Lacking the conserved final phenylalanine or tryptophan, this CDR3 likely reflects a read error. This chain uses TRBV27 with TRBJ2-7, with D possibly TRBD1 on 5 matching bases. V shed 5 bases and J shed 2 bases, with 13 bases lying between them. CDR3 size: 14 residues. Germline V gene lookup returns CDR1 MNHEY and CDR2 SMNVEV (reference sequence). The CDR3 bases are TGTGCCAGCAGTCCTTCGACAGAAACCTACGAGCAGTACCTC. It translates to CASSPSTETYEQYL.

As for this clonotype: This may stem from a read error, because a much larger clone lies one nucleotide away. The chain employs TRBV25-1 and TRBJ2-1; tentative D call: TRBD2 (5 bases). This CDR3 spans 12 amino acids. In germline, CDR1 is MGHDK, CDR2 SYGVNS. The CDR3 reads CANSVDFNEQFF. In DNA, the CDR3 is TGTGCCAACAGTGTGGACTTCAATGAGCAGTTCTTC.

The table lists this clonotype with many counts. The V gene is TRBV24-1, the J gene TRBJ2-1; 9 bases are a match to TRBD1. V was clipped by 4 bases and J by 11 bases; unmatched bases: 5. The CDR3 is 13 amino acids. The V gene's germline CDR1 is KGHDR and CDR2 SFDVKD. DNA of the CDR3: TGTGCCACCAGTGAGGGGGGGACAGGGAAGCAGTTCTTC. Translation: CATSEGGTGKQFF.

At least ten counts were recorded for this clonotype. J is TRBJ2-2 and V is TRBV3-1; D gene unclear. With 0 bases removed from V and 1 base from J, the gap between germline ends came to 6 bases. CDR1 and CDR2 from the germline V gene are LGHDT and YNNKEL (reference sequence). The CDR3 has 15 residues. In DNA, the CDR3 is TGTGCCAGCAGCCAAGATTTGAGGAACACCGGGGAGCTGTTTTTT. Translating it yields CASSQDLRNTGELFF.

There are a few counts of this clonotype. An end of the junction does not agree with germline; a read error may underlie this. The CDR3 spells CANSLGTAATNEKLFF. The CDR3 nucleotides are TGTGCCAACAGTTTAGGGACAGCAGCAACTAATGAAAAACTGTTTTTT. J is TRBJ1-4 and V is TRBV12-3 or TRBV12-4, with 7 bases aligning to TRBD1. This CDR3 spans 16 amino acids.

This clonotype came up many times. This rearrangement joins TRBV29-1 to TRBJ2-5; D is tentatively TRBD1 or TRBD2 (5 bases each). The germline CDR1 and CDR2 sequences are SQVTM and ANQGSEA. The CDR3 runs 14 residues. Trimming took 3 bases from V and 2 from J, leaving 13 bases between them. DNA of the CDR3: TGCAGCGTTGACTGGGACGGAAAACAAGAGACCCAGTACTTC. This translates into CSVDWDGKQETQYF.

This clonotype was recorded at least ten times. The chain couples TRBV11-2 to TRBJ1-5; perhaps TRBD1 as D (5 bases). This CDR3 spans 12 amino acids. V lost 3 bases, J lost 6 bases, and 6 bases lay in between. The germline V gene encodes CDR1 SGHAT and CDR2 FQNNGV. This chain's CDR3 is CASSLGGQPQHF. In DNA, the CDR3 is TGTGCCAGCAGCTTGGGGGGTCAGCCCCAGCATTTT. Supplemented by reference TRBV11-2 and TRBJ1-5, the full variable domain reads EAGVAQSPRYKIIEKRQSVAFWCNPISGHATLYWYQQILGQGPKLLIQFQNNGVVDDSQLPKDRFSAERLKGVDSTLKIQPAKLEDSAVYLCASSLGGQPQHFGDGTRLSIL.

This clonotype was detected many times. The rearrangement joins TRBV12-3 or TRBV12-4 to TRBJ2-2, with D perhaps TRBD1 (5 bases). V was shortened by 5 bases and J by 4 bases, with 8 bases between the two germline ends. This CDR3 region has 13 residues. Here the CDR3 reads CASSRRGTGELFF. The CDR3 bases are TGTGCCAGCAGTCGTAGGGGCACCGGGGAGCTGTTTTTT.